These T cell receptor beta chains were read from a single sample in a study of blood T cell repertoires in COVID-19. Clones were read by immunoSEQ multiplex PCR, and TCRdb kept only the in-frame ones, dropping some. The sample holds some 220,000 clones, around 80% seen once. The sequenced material came from peripheral blood. Every receptor here comes from an older woman with acute or convalescent COVID-19. The CDR3 runs from the conserved cysteine through the conserved F or W. Fields, in order: CDR3 DNA, CDR3 protein, clone size, D gene, J gene, V gene. The D gene is left open where the match is weak. For some rows the clone size is stated as once, few or many, or as a class when expanded; others skip it.

TGCGCCAGCAGCTTGGAAGCAGGAACGAACACCGGGGAGCTGTTTTTT CASSLEAGTNTGELFF . . TRBJ2-2 TRBV5-1
TGTGCCAGCAGCGTCGACAGGGCCCGGAACTATGGCTACACCTTC CASSVDRARNYGYTF . TRBD1 TRBJ1-2 TRBV5-4
TGTGCCAGCAGCTTAAACGGGTACACCGGGGAGCTGTTTTTT CASSLNGYTGELFF . . TRBJ2-2 TRBV7-7
TGCGCCAGCAGCTTGGCCGGGGGGATCACAGATACGCAGTATTTT CASSLAGGITDTQYF . TRBD2 TRBJ2-3 TRBV5-1
TGTGCCAGCAGCGTAGGAGGGACAAGAGACAATCAGCCCCAGCATTTT CASSVGGTRDNQPQHF . . TRBJ1-5 TRBV9
TGTGCCAGCAGCTCCGGACAGGGCGAATGGCAGTTCTTC CASSSGQGEWQFF . TRBD1 TRBJ2-1 TRBV7-3
TGTGCCAGCAGCTTTACAGGGGCTGGGAACACCGGGGAGCTGTTTTTT CASSFTGAGNTGELFF . TRBD1 TRBJ2-2 TRBV7-8
TGTGCCACCAGTGACCCGGACAGGGGTGACACCGGGGAGCTGTTTTTT CATSDPDRGDTGELFF few TRBD1 TRBJ2-2 TRBV24-1
TGTGCCAGCAGTTACGGGGGGACAGAGTATGGCTACACCTTC CASSYGGTEYGYTF . TRBD1 TRBJ1-2 TRBV6-6
TGTGCCTGGAGTCCAGGACTAGCGGGGGCCTGGGAGACCCAGTACTTC CAWSPGLAGAWETQYF . TRBD2 TRBJ2-5 TRBV30
TGTGCCAGCAGTGGGTTCAGGATGGGGGAGGGGAACTCTGGGGCCAACGTCCTGACTTTC CASSGFRMGEGNSGANVLTF . TRBD2 TRBJ2-6 TRBV2
TGTGCCAGTAGTATGAAGGGACAGGGGAACACTGAAGCTTTCTTT CASSMKGQGNTEAFF . TRBD1 TRBJ1-1 TRBV19
TGTGCCAGTAGTAACCCCAGGGTGGTGAACACTGAAGCTTTCTTT CASSNPRVVNTEAFF . . TRBJ1-1 TRBV19
TGTGCCAGCAGCCACCAGGGGCGGAACACTGAAGCTTTCTTT CASSHQGRNTEAFF . . TRBJ1-1 TRBV3-1/TRBV3-2
TGTGCCAGCAGTCGCAGTCAAGAGACCCAGTACTTC CASSRSQETQYF . . TRBJ2-5 TRBV28
TGTGCCAGCACCCTTGTCCCGGGACAGGGCACAGGGGCCAACGTCCTGACTTTC CASTLVPGQGTGANVLTF . TRBD1 TRBJ2-6 TRBV2
TGTGCCAGCAGCTTAGTGTCTTTACCGGGCACCGGGGAGCTGTTTTTT CASSLVSLPGTGELFF . . TRBJ2-2 TRBV7-2
TGTGCCAGCAGTCACCCGCAGGGAAACGCCAAAAACATTCAGTACTTC CASSHPQGNAKNIQYF . . TRBJ2-4 TRBV6-2/TRBV6-3
TGTGCCAGCAGTGAAGCGCAGGGGGTAGGCGAAAAACTGTTTTTT CASSEAQGVGEKLFF . TRBD1 TRBJ1-4 TRBV6-1
TGTGCCAGTAGTATACTCAGTGAGCAGTTCTTC CASSILSEQFF once . TRBJ2-1 TRBV19
TGCGCCAGCAGCCCCGGGACAGTGGATCAGCCCCAGCATTTT CASSPGTVDQPQHF once TRBD1 TRBJ1-5 TRBV5-1
TGTGCCAGCAGTCCCAGCTCTGGAAACACCATATATTTT CASSPSSGNTIYF . . TRBJ1-3 TRBV2
TGTGCCTGGGTACCCCTCCGGGGGCGGGGGAATGAGCAGTTCTTC CAWVPLRGRGNEQFF . . TRBJ2-1 TRBV30
TGTGCCAGCTCGGGGGATAACTATGGCTACACCTTC CASSGDNYGYTF . . TRBJ1-2 TRBV2
TGTGCCAGCAGTCAGATCCATACAGATACGCAGTATTTT CASSQIHTDTQYF . . TRBJ2-3 TRBV12-3/TRBV12-4
TGTGCCAGCAGCCAATCCCTCAGGCTGTTTTTT CASSQSLRLFF . . TRBJ2-2 TRBV3-1/TRBV3-2
TGTGCCAGTAGTACTCAGGGTGATACGCAGTATTTT CASSTQGDTQYF . . TRBJ2-3 TRBV19
TGCGCCAGCAGCCCCCGTTTCGGAGGTTCCTACGAGCAGTACTTC CASSPRFGGSYEQYF . . TRBJ2-7 TRBV4-3
TGTGCCAGCAGCCAGGACAGGGAGATCAGTCAAGAGACCCAGTACTTC CASSQDREISQETQYF few TRBD1 TRBJ2-5 TRBV3-1/TRBV3-2